The present entry profiles one T cell receptor beta chain with its context. Its antigen is unknown. Base qualities are not at hand, and no much larger clone is one base apart. These data are taken from a study of blood T cell repertoires in COVID-19 (dated by TCRdb to about 2020). For the study in its entirety: Samples covering the acute and convalescent phases of COVID-19 were provided by collaborators in the United States, Italy and Spain. Deeply sampled blood TCRbeta repertoires from subjects exposed to, actively infected with, or recovered from COVID-19 were included in the dataset. The material from the prospective study consisted of cDNA or gDNA derived from T cells, B-cell-depleted T cells, or PBMCs. Where available, HLA class I and class II types were obtained from metadata supplied by the sample provider rather than from assay-based typing. The sample metadata nearly always contained a de-identified subject ID, COVID-19 status, age in years and sex. A freely available public database, intended as a resource for researchers studying the immune response to SARS-CoV-2, is where the repertoires were released. The samples were drawn from the first 160 participants of the ongoing ImmuneRACE study and from some 1,300 subjects provided by 6 global collaborators. General findings and caveats noted by the study authors: The amount of clinical and demographic metadata varied by source and participant and was provided uncurated.

CDR1 SGHTS and CDR2 YDEGEE were looked up in the germline V gene. V and J are truncated by 1 base and 0 bases respectively, leaving an intervening sequence of 12 bases. The cysteine opens and the phenylalanine closes a CDR3 of 16 amino acids. The retained sequence is limited to the CDR3, 48 bases, with the frame set at the first base. TCRbeta CDR3 regions were amplified from genomic DNA using the immunoSEQ Assay, a bias-controlled multiplex PCR. Processing in the source paper ran as follows. The number of nucleated cells in each sample was estimated from the amplification of reference gene primers within the assay. To quantify the absolute abundance of each unique TCRbeta CDR3 rearrangement, sequence reads were collapsed and filtered. For each sample, productive Simpson clonality was calculated as the square root of Simpson's diversity index across productive rearrangements. TCRdb re-hosts the immuneACCESS table, in-frame sequences only. Its copies lack some clones; in the studies checked, an unresolved V gene accounts for under half of them, and the cause for the rest is not known. For V, J and clone size, that table is used; D and trimming come from the DNA. The sample table lists roughly 250,000 clones, 88% of them with a count of one. Roughly 4% of the sample is held by the ten biggest clonotypes.

Samples from volunteer blood donors who had recovered from COVID-19 were contributed by a second Seattle source. Collaborating institutions collected whole blood in K2EDTA tubes following their own protocols. Collaborator samples were shipped for TCRbeta analysis as frozen whole blood, isolated PBMCs, or DNA extracted from either sample type. The TCR was taken from a man aged 60-69 years who had recovered from COVID-19. The specimen sequenced was peripheral blood. The chain couples TRBV5-8 to TRBJ2-3; a weak D assignment points to TRBD2 (6 bases agree). The CDR3 here reads CASSLLGGSSTDTQYF. The DNA is TGTGCCAGCAGCTTGCTTGGAGGGAGTAGCACAGATACGCAGTATTTT.